A single sample is the source of the 8 T cell receptor beta chains below, sequenced in a study of T cell changes during pregnancy in multiple sclerosis. TCRdb keeps only in-frame clones here, not all; method: immunoSEQ multiplex PCR. The sample yields over 50,000 clones, 93% seen once. The sequencing here drew on peripheral blood, taken in the second trimester of pregnancy. Receptor source: a female donor with multiple sclerosis, enrolled in a pregnancy study.

The chain carries TRBV15 and TRBJ2-7, with D maybe TRBD1 (6 bases). Trimming pared 1 base from V and 6 bases from J, leaving 10 bases between. The CDR3 has 13 amino acids. Germline lookup yields CDR1 LNHNV and CDR2 YYDKDF (reference sequence). CDR3 region: CATSRVRGTEQYF. In DNA form, the CDR3 reads TGTGCCACCAGCAGAGTTAGGGGGACCGAGCAGTACTTC. Full variable domain (missing parts from reference TRBV15 and TRBJ2-7): DAMVIQNPRYQVTQFGKPVTLSCSQTLNHNVMYWYQQKSSQAPKLLFHYYDKDFNNEADTPDNFQSRRPNTSFCFLDIRSPGLGDTAMYLCATSRVRGTEQYFGPGTRLTVT.

The rearrangement uses TRBV30 and TRBJ2-2; 10 positions agree with TRBD1. The CDR3 extends over 17 amino acids. CDR1 and CDR2 (germline): GTSNPN, SVGIG (reference sequence). V gave up 0 bases and J gave up 4 bases; unmatched junction bases: 8. The CDR3 region has the DNA TGTGCCTGGAGTGTACTCTATCGGGACAGGGGCACCGGGGAGCTGTTTTTT. It is translated as CAWSVLYRDRGTGELFF.

The chain employs TRBV7-2 and TRBJ2-1; 13 nucleotides line up with TRBD2. V was pared by 2 bases and J by 9 bases, with 4 bases of the junction left unmatched. Germline CDR1 reads SGHTA; CDR2 reads FQGNSA. This CDR3 comprises 15 residues. The CDR3 DNA sequence: TGTGCCAGCAGCTTACGGACTAGCGGGAGTGCTGAGCAGTTCTTC. Its protein product is CASSLRTSGSAEQFF. The variable domain in full, with the rest retrieved from reference TRBV7-2 and TRBJ2-1, is GAGVSQSPSNKVTEKGKDVELRCDPISGHTALYWYRQSLGQGLEFLIYFQGNSAPDKSGLPSDRFSAERTGGSVSTLTIQRTQQEDSAVYLCASSLRTSGSAEQFFGPGTRLTVL.

This sequence joins TRBV5-1 and TRBJ2-7; D perhaps matches TRBD2 (6 bases). V dropped 1 base and J dropped 2 bases, with 13 bases sitting between them. CDR1 SGHRS and CDR2 YFSETQ come from the germline V gene. The CDR3 runs to 15 residues. CDR3 sequence reads: CASSLIGLTTYEQYF. The CDR3 DNA is TGCGCCAGCAGCTTGATTGGACTAACAACCTACGAGCAGTACTTC.

V is TRBV5-4 and J is TRBJ2-3; 9 positions match TRBD1. The CDR3 sequence is 14 residues long. The germline V gene has CDR1 SGHNT and CDR2 YYREEE (reference sequence). Unmatched junction bases numbered 11, after V lost 10 bases and J lost 5 bases. CDR3 region: CAVGGDREKDTQYF. CDR3 DNA: TGTGCCGTCGGCGGGGACAGGGAGAAAGATACGCAGTATTTT.

The V call is TRBV6-6, the J call TRBJ1-1; D is uncertain. V gave up 3 bases and J gave up 4 bases, with 12 bases separating them. The CDR3 loop spans 14 amino acids. CDR1 and CDR2 (germline): MNHNY, SVGAGI (reference sequence). In DNA, the CDR3 is TGTGCCAGCAGTTATGGCCAGCGGGGCACTGAAGCTTTCTTT. Residues: CASSYGQRGTEAFF.

The rearrangement uses TRBV2 and TRBJ1-2; 10 bases align to TRBD1. This CDR3 comprises 15 residues. Germline CDR1 and CDR2: SNHLY and FYNNEI. V was clipped by 5 bases and J by 4 bases; unmatched bases: 7. The CDR3, as DNA: TGTGCCAGCAGTACCGGGACAGGGGATGTCTATGGCTACACCTTC. It yields the protein CASSTGTGDVYGYTF.

The chain employs TRBV4-1 and TRBJ2-7; a weak D match, TRBD2 (6 bases). Germline V gives CDR1 MGHRA, CDR2 YSYEKL. The CDR3 is 14 residues long. V lost 1 base and J lost 6, with 13 bases in between. The CDR3 sequence is CASSQVPGAGEQYF. DNA of the CDR3: TGCGCCAGCAGCCAAGTTCCGGGAGCTGGCGAGCAGTACTTC.